This TCR beta chain was obtained from a study of beta chain features in type 1 diabetes. The germline CDR1 and CDR2 sequences are SGHRS and YFSETQ. The ends lost 4 bases at V and 2 bases at J; junction bases unmatched: 3. There are 14 residues in the CDR3. Whole-study findings and limits: People with Type 1 diabetes carried modestly yet significantly shorter TCRB CDR3s in all four CD4+ subsets. With patients and controls alike, PCR might favor shorter templates to an equal degree.

To note about this clone: The antigen is undetermined.

The authors reverse transcribed all of the isolated RNA, so sequencing captured expressed TCRB transcripts. Data came from immunoSEQ multiplex PCR; TCRdb stores just in-frame clones and leaves some out. The table includes about 280,000 clones, 14% to 15% detected once. Sequencing was done on a sample of naive CD4+ T cells from blood. This chain connects TRBV5-1 to TRBJ2-3; TRBD2 aligns across 8 bases. This receptor was identified in a man in his late teens or twenties with type 1 diabetes. CDR3 bases: TGCGCCAGCAGCCAACTAGCGGCCACAGATACGCAGTATTTT. Protein: CASSQLAATDTQYF.